The rows below give T cell receptor beta chains drawn from one sample of a study of cytomegalovirus exposure and HLA in healthy donors. Clones were sequenced by immunoSEQ multiplex PCR, and TCRdb holds only the in-frame ones, with some missing. This sample has approximately 180,000 clones, with roughly three quarters found just once. The material sequenced was PBMCs. The receptors were sampled from a woman aged 50 to 60 in good health and CMV-seronegative. Each CDR3 is given with its conserved first and last residue. A D gene is named only where the DNA matches it firmly. Only part of the rows carry a size: once, few, many, or a class if the clone is expanded.

once,-,TRBV11-2,TRBJ1-1,CASSLNRAMNTEAFF,TGTGCCAGCAGCTTAAACAGGGCCATGAACACTGAAGCTTTCTTT
once,TRBD1,TRBV7-2,TRBJ2-5,CASSRDRGRETQYF,TGTGCCAGCAGCCGGGACAGGGGACGAGAGACCCAGTACTTC
-,TRBD2,TRBV7-9,TRBJ2-3,CASSPVSGVIRTDTQYF,TGTGCCAGCAGCCCCGTCAGCGGGGTCATTAGGACAGATACGCAGTATTTT
-,TRBD2,TRBV11-1,TRBJ2-1,CASSYSRTSGSYNEQFF,TGTGCCAGCAGCTATTCAAGGACTAGCGGGAGCTACAATGAGCAGTTCTTC
-,TRBD1,TRBV28,TRBJ1-2,CASSEQGYGYTF,TGTGCCAGCAGTGAACAGGGGTATGGCTACACCTTC
once,-,TRBV6-1,TRBJ2-7,CASSLNRDNYEQYF,TGTGCCAGCAGTCTAAACCGGGACAACTACGAGCAGTACTTC
-,TRBD1,TRBV5-5,TRBJ2-7,CASSLAWWDSYEQYF,TGTGCCAGCAGCCTAGCCTGGTGGGACAGCTACGAGCAGTACTTC
-,-,TRBV19,TRBJ2-1,CASSISNEQFF,TGTGCCAGTAGTATCAGCAATGAGCAGTTCTTC
-,-,TRBV11-2,TRBJ2-2,CASSPMTGYTGELFF,TGTGCCAGCAGTCCAATGACAGGATACACCGGGGAGCTGTTTTTT
-,TRBD2,TRBV5-4,TRBJ2-1,CASSLGGGGSYNEQFF,TGTGCCAGCAGCTTGGGAGGCGGGGGGTCTTACAATGAGCAGTTCTTC
-,-,TRBV7-3,TRBJ1-1,CASSLIPGGVGTGNTEAFF,TGTGCCAGCAGCTTAATACCGGGGGGGGTAGGGACGGGGAACACTGAAGCTTTCTTT
-,TRBD2,TRBV7-2,TRBJ2-7,CASSLEAVAGAPGF,TGTGCCAGCAGCTTAGAGGCTGTAGCGGGGGCTCCCGGCTTC
-,-,TRBV18,TRBJ2-1,CASSPDTSNEQFF,TGTGCCAGCTCACCAGACACCTCCAATGAGCAGTTCTTC
-,-,TRBV19,TRBJ1-1,CASRYQGLNTEAFF,TGTGCCAGTAGATATCAGGGGCTGAACACTGAAGCTTTCTTT
-,TRBD2,TRBV15,TRBJ2-1,CATSRDAGESNEQFF,TGTGCCACCAGCAGAGATGCGGGGGAGAGTAATGAGCAGTTCTTC
-,TRBD2,TRBV7-2,TRBJ2-5,CASSGAGLAVQETQYF,TGTGCCAGCAGCGGGGCGGGACTAGCGGTTCAAGAGACCCAGTACTTC
few,-,TRBV4-3,TRBJ1-1,CASSQELRGNTEAFF,TGCGCCAGCAGCCAGGAGTTAAGGGGGAACACTGAAGCTTTCTTT
-,-,TRBV7-2,TRBJ1-2,CASSPATGVAEGYTF,TGTGCCAGCAGCCCAGCGACAGGAGTTGCGGAGGGCTACACCTTC
-,-,TRBV6-5,TRBJ1-5,CASARQSNQPQHF,TGTGCCAGCGCCCGACAGAGCAATCAGCCCCAGCATTTT
-,TRBD2,TRBV2,TRBJ2-3,CANEREISDTQYF,TGTGCCAACGAGCGGGAGATCTCAGATACGCAGTATTTT